The text below deals with one T cell receptor (beta chain). Its antigen is unknown. This specimen belongs to a study of shared clonotypes between healthy human individuals. The CDR3 totals 14 residues. From germline, CDR1 is SEHNR and CDR2 FQNEAQ (reference sequence). J gave up 4 bases and V 3 bases, and 5 bases lay outside the gene matches. Findings and limits, study-wide: Unshared clonotypes carried lower generation probabilities than those common to all four donors.

The study drew all its donors from Caucasian adults living in Nashville, Tennessee. Profiling relied on immunoSEQ multiplex PCR, and the TCRdb table lists in-frame clones only, not all of them. The sample yields approximately 500,000 clones, about 96% seen once. The sequence came from a woman aged 30 to 39 in good health. The sequenced sample consisted of naive CD4+ T cells sorted from blood. Subset meaning: CD45RA+ positively selected. V is TRBV7-9 and J is TRBJ2-7; 8 bases agree with TRBD1. The CDR3 bases are TGTGCCAGCAGCTTGGGTCAGGGGGCGTACGAGCAGTACTTC. Its protein is CASSLGQGAYEQYF. The full variable domain, its missing parts supplied by reference TRBV7-9 and TRBJ2-7, is DTGVSQNPRHKITKRGQNVTFRCDPISEHNRLYWYRQTLGQGPEFLTYFQNEAQLEKSRLLSDRFSAERPKGSFSTLEIQRTEQGDSAMYLCASSLGQGAYEQYFGPGTRLTVT.